This TCR beta chain stems from a study of CD8+ T cells in alopecia areata. Whole-study findings and limits: Among the cells sequenced in scalp samples are also the resident alphabeta T cells of normal skin.

In its sample, this clone was seen a few times. Antigen unknown. cDNA serving as the sequencing template came from extracted, reverse transcribed RNA. Measured with immunoSEQ multiplex PCR; TCRdb has only the in-frame clones, and not every one. The profile shows 200,000 or so clones, around two fifths of them singletons. The treatment denotes: oral pan-JAK inhibitor, 5-10 mg twice daily. Alopecia areata patients provided lesional scalp punch biopsies and peripheral blood. This CDR3 comprises 16 residues. CDR1 is ENHRY and CDR2 is SYGVKD in the germline V gene. J lost 2 bases, V lost 3 bases, and 9 bases had no gene match.

This sequence was found in a human donor with alopecia areata. The V and J genes are TRBV10-3 and TRBJ2-7; 8 bases fit TRBD1. Material: CD4+ T cells sorted from blood, obtained around week 34, from a patient treated with tofacitinib. CDR3 nucleotides: TGTGCCATCAGTGACCCAGGACAGGGCAAGACCTACGAGCAGTACTTC. It yields the protein CAISDPGQGKTYEQYF.